A selection of T cell receptor beta chains follows, all from one sample in a study of T-cell memory formation after mild COVID-19. TCRdb reprocessed the 5' RACE reads with MiXCR, giving one entry per CDR3 protein. The sample lists approximately 580,000 distinct CDR3 sequences; 20% were seen once. Sequencing was carried out using PBMCs or a T cell subset sorted from them (not recorded which). These receptors were collected from an adult woman who had mild COVID-19 (a few samples of this study predate the infection). Cell type and time point are not known. Both conserved end residues are part of each CDR3. A D gene is named only where the DNA matches it firmly. Only some rows state a clone size, as once, few, many or a class for expanded clones.

V: TRBV7-9
size: few
length: 14
J: TRBJ2-5
D: -
DNA: TGTGCCAGCAGCTTGGGGACCCCAGGGGAGACCCAGTACTTC
CDR3: CASSLGTPGETQYF

V: TRBV18
size: few
length: 14
J: TRBJ2-4
D: TRBD1
DNA: TGTGCCAGCTCACCGGGACAGGGGAAAAACATTCAGTACTTC
CDR3: CASSPGQGKNIQYF

V: TRBV29-1
size: many
length: 14
J: TRBJ2-2
D: -
DNA: TGCAGCGTCGAGGGACAAGCGAACACCGGGGAGCTGTTTTTT
CDR3: CSVEGQANTGELFF

V: TRBV29-1
size: -
length: 12
J: TRBJ2-4
D: -
DNA: TGCAGCGTTGTAGGGACTCGAAACATTCAGTACTTC
CDR3: CSVVGTRNIQYF

V: TRBV29-1
size: few
length: 14
J: TRBJ2-4
D: -
DNA: TGCAGCGCCCGCGTACTCAAAGGCAAAAACATTCAGTACTTC
CDR3: CSARVLKGKNIQYF

V: TRBV13
size: few
length: 15
J: TRBJ2-7
D: -
DNA: TGTGCCAGCAGCTTCTTAAATCGGGGTTCCTACGAGCAGTACTTC
CDR3: CASSFLNRGSYEQYF

V: TRBV29-1
size: few
length: 11
J: TRBJ2-1
D: -
DNA: TGCAGCGTGATGGCCTACAATGAGCAGTTCTTC
CDR3: CSVMAYNEQFF

V: TRBV18
size: -
length: 17
J: TRBJ2-2
D: -
DNA: TGTGCCAGCTCCCGCGACGGGACATCTACGAACACCGGGGAGCTGTTTTTT
CDR3: CASSRDGTSTNTGELFF

V: TRBV18
size: -
length: 13
J: TRBJ1-2
D: -
DNA: TGTGCCAGCTCACCCCGGGCCGACTATGGCTACACCTTC
CDR3: CASSPRADYGYTF

V: TRBV7-2
size: -
length: 13
J: TRBJ1-2
D: -
DNA: TGTGCCAGCAGCTTTACCGGGACTGGTGGCTACACCTTC
CDR3: CASSFTGTGGYTF

V: TRBV10-3
size: -
length: 15
J: TRBJ1-2
D: TRBD1
DNA: TGTGCCATCAGCGGGGGACAGGGAAAAAACTATGGCTACACCTTC
CDR3: CAISGGQGKNYGYTF

V: TRBV9
size: -
length: 14
J: TRBJ1-4
D: -
DNA: TGTGCCAGCAGCCCAGGGAGGGTCTTTGAAAAACTGTTTTTT
CDR3: CASSPGRVFEKLFF

V: TRBV29-1
size: few
length: 17
J: TRBJ2-3
D: TRBD2
DNA: TGCAGCGTTGCTCTCCTAGCGGGGGGGCGTCGCACAGATACGCAGTATTTT
CDR3: CSVALLAGGRRTDTQYF

V: TRBV5-1
size: many
length: 14
J: TRBJ1-2
D: -
DNA: TGTGCCAGCAGCTTAGGCCAGGGGAACTATGGCTACACCTTC
CDR3: CASSLGQGNYGYTF

V: TRBV20-1
size: -
length: 13
J: TRBJ1-2
D: -
DNA: TGCAGTGCGACCAGGGTGTTAGGTAGTGGCTACACCTTC
CDR3: CSATRVLGSGYTF

V: TRBV12-3/TRBV12-4
size: -
length: 13
J: TRBJ2-7
D: -
DNA: TGTGCCAGCAGTTTAAGTAAGAAATACGAGCAGTACTTC
CDR3: CASSLSKKYEQYF

V: TRBV5-4
size: few
length: 15
J: TRBJ1-5
D: TRBD1
DNA: TGTGCCAGCAGCTTAGCAGGGGGCCGGGATCAGCCCCAGCATTTT
CDR3: CASSLAGGRDQPQHF

V: TRBV11-2
size: -
length: 14
J: TRBJ2-3
D: -
DNA: TGTGCCAGCAGCTTTGGGACTTTCCTAGATACGCAGTATTTT
CDR3: CASSFGTFLDTQYF

V: TRBV30
size: -
length: 16
J: TRBJ2-3
D: -
DNA: TGTGCCTGGAGGGGGTATGGCGGGGTAAGCACAGATACGCAGTATTTT
CDR3: CAWRGYGGVSTDTQYF

V: TRBV4-2
size: -
length: 15
J: TRBJ1-5
D: TRBD1
DNA: TGTGCCAGCAGCCAAGACGGACAGGGCGGTCAGCCCCAGCATTTT
CDR3: CASSQDGQGGQPQHF

V: TRBV6-5
size: many
length: 15
J: TRBJ2-2
D: TRBD1
DNA: TGTGCCAGCAATCCCGTGGGACAGTTCACCGGGGAGCTGTTTTTT
CDR3: CASNPVGQFTGELFF

V: TRBV7-6
size: -
length: 17
J: TRBJ2-3
D: TRBD2
DNA: TGTGCCAGCAGCTTTAGCCCCGGAGCGGGGGGATCAGATACGCAGTATTTT
CDR3: CASSFSPGAGGSDTQYF

V: TRBV6-6
size: -
length: 16
J: TRBJ2-7
D: -
DNA: TGTGCCAGCAGTTACTCTCCACAGCAGAACTCCTACGAGCAGTACTTC
CDR3: CASSYSPQQNSYEQYF

V: TRBV29-1
size: -
length: 15
J: TRBJ2-7
D: -
DNA: TGCAGCGTCGTCCCTCGGCCGGAGGGCCCCTACGAGCAGTACTTC
CDR3: CSVVPRPEGPYEQYF

V: TRBV12-3/TRBV12-4
size: many
length: 15
J: TRBJ2-2
D: TRBD2
DNA: TGTGCCAGCAGTCGAGCGGGGGGGAACACCGGGGAGCTGTTTTTT
CDR3: CASSRAGGNTGELFF

V: TRBV7-3
size: -
length: 14
J: TRBJ1-1
D: -
DNA: TGTGCCAGCAGCTTGGGAGGGGGATACACTGAAGCTTTCTTT
CDR3: CASSLGGGYTEAFF

V: TRBV7-3
size: few
length: 15
J: TRBJ2-2
D: -
DNA: TGTGCCAGCAGCTTTTATGGTGGGGGAACCGGGGAGCTGTTTTTT
CDR3: CASSFYGGGTGELFF

V: TRBV5-1
size: -
length: 15
J: TRBJ1-1
D: TRBD1
DNA: TGCGCCAGCAGAAGGGGACAGGGAGAGCCGACTGAAGCTTTCTTT
CDR3: CASRRGQGEPTEAFF

V: TRBV15
size: -
length: 14
J: TRBJ2-1
D: TRBD2
DNA: TGTGCCACCAGCAAGGGAGGGAGCTACAATGAGCAGTTCTTC
CDR3: CATSKGGSYNEQFF

V: TRBV4-3
size: few
length: 17
J: TRBJ1-2
D: TRBD1
DNA: TGCGCCAGCAGCCAAGAATCCGGGACAGGGGGCAAGTCTGGCTACACCTTC
CDR3: CASSQESGTGGKSGYTF

V: TRBV7-2
size: -
length: 15
J: TRBJ2-7
D: TRBD1
DNA: TGTGCCAGCAGCCTCGCACAGGGGGCTAGTTACGAGCAGTACTTC
CDR3: CASSLAQGASYEQYF

V: TRBV5-5
size: -
length: 16
J: TRBJ2-1
D: TRBD2
DNA: TGTGCCAGCAGCCTCCTCGGGAGGGCCCCTAACAATGAGCAGTTCTTC
CDR3: CASSLLGRAPNNEQFF

V: TRBV7-2
size: -
length: 14
J: TRBJ1-1
D: TRBD1
DNA: TGTGCCAGCAGCTTAGGACAGGGAGTTAGTGAAGCTTTCTTT
CDR3: CASSLGQGVSEAFF

V: TRBV15
size: few
length: 16
J: TRBJ2-5
D: -
DNA: TGTGCCACCAGCAGAGATAGGTGGAGCTTGGGGGAGACCCAGTACTTC
CDR3: CATSRDRWSLGETQYF

V: TRBV7-9
size: few
length: 18
J: TRBJ2-3
D: TRBD2
DNA: TGTGCCAGCAGCTTAGCGCTCGCGGGAGGCCTACGCACAGATACGCAGTATTTT
CDR3: CASSLALAGGLRTDTQYF

V: TRBV3-1
size: few
length: 14
J: TRBJ1-1
D: TRBD1
DNA: TGTGCCAGCAGGCCGGTCGCAGGGGGGAGAAAAGCTTTCTTT
CDR3: CASRPVAGGRKAFF

V: TRBV5-6
size: -
length: 15
J: TRBJ2-5
D: TRBD1
DNA: TGTGCCAGCAGCGGGGACAGGGGGCTGAGAGAGACCCAGTACTTC
CDR3: CASSGDRGLRETQYF

V: TRBV7-2
size: -
length: 14
J: TRBJ1-2
D: -
DNA: TGTGCCAGTCAACCTTACGGGGAGTCCGATGGCTACACCTTC
CDR3: CASQPYGESDGYTF

V: TRBV6-6
size: few
length: 16
J: TRBJ2-2
D: TRBD2
DNA: TGTGCCAGCAGTTACCCTCGCGGGAGGGGCACCGGGGAGCTGTTTTTT
CDR3: CASSYPRGRGTGELFF

V: TRBV7-2
size: -
length: 15
J: TRBJ2-3
D: TRBD2
DNA: TGTGCCAGCAGCTTAGCTAGCGGGAGAGCGGATACGCAGTATTTT
CDR3: CASSLASGRADTQYF

V: TRBV9
size: -
length: 13
J: TRBJ1-1
D: -
DNA: TGTGCCAGCAGCGTAGGAGAAGGCGGTAGAGCTTTCTTT
CDR3: CASSVGEGGRAFF

V: TRBV7-9
size: many
length: 12
J: TRBJ2-2
D: -
DNA: TGTGCCAGCAGTCTAGGGATCGGGGAGCTGTTTTTT
CDR3: CASSLGIGELFF

V: TRBV7-2
size: -
length: 12
J: TRBJ2-1
D: -
DNA: TGTGCCAGCAGCTCCTCGACAGGCAACATATTCTTC
CDR3: CASSSSTGNIFF

V: TRBV5-4
size: -
length: 17
J: TRBJ1-6
D: -
DNA: TGTGCCAGCAGCTTGGTGGCTCCCTACGGCCATAATTCACCCCTCCACTTT
CDR3: CASSLVAPYGHNSPLHF

V: TRBV12-3/TRBV12-4
size: few
length: 14
J: TRBJ2-3
D: TRBD1
DNA: TGTGCCAGCAGTGGGGGGACAGGGGATGATACGCAGTATTTT
CDR3: CASSGGTGDDTQYF

V: TRBV9
size: few
length: 12
J: TRBJ2-1
D: -
DNA: TGTGCCAGCAGCGTTAAATACAATGAGCAGTTCTTC
CDR3: CASSVKYNEQFF

V: TRBV10-3
size: few
length: 12
J: TRBJ2-7
D: -
DNA: TGTGCCATCAGTGATTCCCTCTCTGGGCAGTACTTC
CDR3: CAISDSLSGQYF

V: TRBV11-2
size: -
length: 13
J: TRBJ2-1
D: -
DNA: TGTGCCAGCAGCTTAAACACGGACAATGAGCAGTTCTTC
CDR3: CASSLNTDNEQFF

V: TRBV24-1
size: -
length: 15
J: TRBJ2-2
D: -
DNA: TGTGCCGCTTCCGGGACACCACCGAACACCGGGGAGCTGTTTTTT
CDR3: CAASGTPPNTGELFF

V: TRBV7-2
size: -
length: 14
J: TRBJ2-5
D: TRBD2
DNA: TGTGCCAGCAGCTTACTAGCGGGGGGGGAGACCCAGTACTTC
CDR3: CASSLLAGGETQYF

V: TRBV11-2
size: -
length: 16
J: TRBJ2-1
D: -
DNA: TGTGCCAGCAGCGTAGTGGGGGAGCCTTCCTACAATGAGCAGTTCTTC
CDR3: CASSVVGEPSYNEQFF

V: TRBV12-3/TRBV12-4
size: few
length: 14
J: TRBJ1-5
D: TRBD1
DNA: TGTGCCAGCAGTTCCGGACAGGGGGATCAGCCCCAGCATTTT
CDR3: CASSSGQGDQPQHF